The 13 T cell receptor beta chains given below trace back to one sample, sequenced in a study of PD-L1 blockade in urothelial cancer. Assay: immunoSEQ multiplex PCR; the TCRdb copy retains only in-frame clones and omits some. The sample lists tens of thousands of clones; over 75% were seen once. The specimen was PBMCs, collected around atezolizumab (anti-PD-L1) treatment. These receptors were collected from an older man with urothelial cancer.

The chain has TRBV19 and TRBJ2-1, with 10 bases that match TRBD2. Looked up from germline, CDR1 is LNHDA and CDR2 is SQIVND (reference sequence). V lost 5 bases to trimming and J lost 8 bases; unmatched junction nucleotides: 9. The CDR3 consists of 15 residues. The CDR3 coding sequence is TGTGCCAGTAGTCGCCGGACTAGCGGAGGGGATGAGCAGTTCTTC. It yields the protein CASSRRTSGGDEQFF.

CDR3 nucleotide sequence: TGTGCCAGCAGCCCTAGCGGTTACATAGAGACCCAGTACTTC. This codes for CASSPSGYIETQYF. The chain joins TRBV14 to TRBJ2-5, with 7 bases aligning to TRBD2. V lost 4 bases to trimming and J lost 4 bases; unmatched junction nucleotides: 6. Germline CDR1 is SGHDN and CDR2 is FVKESK. CDR3 size: 14 residues.

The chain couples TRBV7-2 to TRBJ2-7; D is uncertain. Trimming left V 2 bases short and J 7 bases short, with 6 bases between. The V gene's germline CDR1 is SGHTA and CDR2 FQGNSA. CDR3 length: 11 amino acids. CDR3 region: CASSLNEEQYF. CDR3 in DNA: TGTGCCAGCAGCTTAAACGAGGAGCAGTACTTC.

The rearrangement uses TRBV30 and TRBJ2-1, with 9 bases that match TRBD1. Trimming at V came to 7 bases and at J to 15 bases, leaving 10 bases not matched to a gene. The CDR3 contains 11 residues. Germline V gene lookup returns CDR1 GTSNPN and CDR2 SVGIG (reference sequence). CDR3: CAFTGGSIWFF. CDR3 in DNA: TGTGCCTTTACAGGGGGCTCAATTTGGTTCTTC. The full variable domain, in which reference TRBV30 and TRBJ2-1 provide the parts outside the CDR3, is SQTIHQWPATLVQPVGSPLSLECTVEGTSNPNLYWYRQAAGRGLQLLFYSVGIGQISSEVPQNLSASRPQDRQFILSSKKLLLSDSGFYLCAFTGGSIWFFGPGTRLTVL.

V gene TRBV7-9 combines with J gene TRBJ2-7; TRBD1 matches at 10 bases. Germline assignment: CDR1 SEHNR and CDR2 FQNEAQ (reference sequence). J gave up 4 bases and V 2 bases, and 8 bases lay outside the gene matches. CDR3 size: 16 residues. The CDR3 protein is CASSLLFGTGDYEQYF. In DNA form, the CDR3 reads TGTGCCAGCAGCTTATTATTCGGGACAGGGGATTACGAGCAGTACTTC. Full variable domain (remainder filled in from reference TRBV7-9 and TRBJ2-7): DTGVSQNPRHKITKRGQNVTFRCDPISEHNRLYWYRQTLGQGPEFLTYFQNEAQLEKSRLLSDRFSAERPKGSFSTLEIQRTEQGDSAMYLCASSLLFGTGDYEQYFGPGTRLTVT.

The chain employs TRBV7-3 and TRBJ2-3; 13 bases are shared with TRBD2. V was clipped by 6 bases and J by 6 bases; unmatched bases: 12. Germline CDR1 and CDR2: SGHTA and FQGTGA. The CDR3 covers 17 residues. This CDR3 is CASSLGTSGAGGDTQYF. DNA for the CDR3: TGTGCCAGCAGTTTAGGGACTAGCGGGGCCGGGGGGGATACGCAGTATTTT.

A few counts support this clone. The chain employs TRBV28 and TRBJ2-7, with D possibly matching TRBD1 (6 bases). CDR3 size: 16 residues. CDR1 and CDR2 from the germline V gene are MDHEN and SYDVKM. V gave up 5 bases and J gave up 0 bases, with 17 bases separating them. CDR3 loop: CASSPPTGQSSYEQYF. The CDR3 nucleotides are TGTGCCAGCAGTCCACCGACAGGACAGAGCTCCTACGAGCAGTACTTC.

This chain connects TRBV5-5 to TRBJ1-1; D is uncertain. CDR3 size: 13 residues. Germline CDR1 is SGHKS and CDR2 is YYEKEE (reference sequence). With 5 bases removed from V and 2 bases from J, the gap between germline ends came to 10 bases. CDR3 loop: CASSTIPNTEAFF. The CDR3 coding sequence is TGTGCCAGCAGTACAATCCCCAACACTGAAGCTTTCTTT.

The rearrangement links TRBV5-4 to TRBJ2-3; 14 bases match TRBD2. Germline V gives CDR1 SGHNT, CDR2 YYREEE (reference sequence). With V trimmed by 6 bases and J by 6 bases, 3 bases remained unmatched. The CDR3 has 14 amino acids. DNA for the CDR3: TGTGCCAGCACCGGGACTAGCGGGAGCGATACGCAGTATTTT. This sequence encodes CASTGTSGSDTQYF.

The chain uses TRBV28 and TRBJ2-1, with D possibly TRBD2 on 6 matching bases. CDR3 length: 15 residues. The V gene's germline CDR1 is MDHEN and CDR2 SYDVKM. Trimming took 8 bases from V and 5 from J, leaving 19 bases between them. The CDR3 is CASRGRREEHNEQFF. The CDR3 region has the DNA TGTGCCAGCCGCGGGCGGCGGGAAGAGCACAATGAGCAGTTCTTC.

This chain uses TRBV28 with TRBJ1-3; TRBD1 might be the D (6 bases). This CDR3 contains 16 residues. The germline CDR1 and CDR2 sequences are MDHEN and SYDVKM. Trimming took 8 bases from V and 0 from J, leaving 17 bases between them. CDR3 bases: TGTGCCAGCGACCACACCACAGGGACCTCTGGAAACACCATATATTTT. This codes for CASDHTTGTSGNTIYF.

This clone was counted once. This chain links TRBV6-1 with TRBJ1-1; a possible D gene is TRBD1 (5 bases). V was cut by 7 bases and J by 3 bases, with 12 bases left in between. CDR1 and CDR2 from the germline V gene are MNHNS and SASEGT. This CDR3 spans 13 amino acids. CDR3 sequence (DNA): TGTGCCAGCACCCGGACAAGGGACACTGAAGCTTTCTTT. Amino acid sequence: CASTRTRDTEAFF.

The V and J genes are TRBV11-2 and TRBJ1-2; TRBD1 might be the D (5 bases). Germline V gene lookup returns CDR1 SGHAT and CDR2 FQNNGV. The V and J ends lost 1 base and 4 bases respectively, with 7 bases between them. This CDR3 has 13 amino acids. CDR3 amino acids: CASSLARVYGYTF. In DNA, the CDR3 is TGTGCCAGCAGCTTAGCCAGGGTCTATGGCTACACCTTC.